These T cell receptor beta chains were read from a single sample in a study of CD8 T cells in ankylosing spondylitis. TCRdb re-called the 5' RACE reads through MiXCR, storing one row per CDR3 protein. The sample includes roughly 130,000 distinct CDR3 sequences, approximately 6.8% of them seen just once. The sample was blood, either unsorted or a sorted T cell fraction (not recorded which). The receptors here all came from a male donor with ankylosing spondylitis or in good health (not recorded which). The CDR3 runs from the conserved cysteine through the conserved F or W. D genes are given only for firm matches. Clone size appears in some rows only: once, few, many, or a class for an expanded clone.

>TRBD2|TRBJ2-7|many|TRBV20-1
TGCAGTGCTAGAGATGAGCGGGGGGGCCGGAGAGAGCAGTACTTC
CSARDERGGRREQYF
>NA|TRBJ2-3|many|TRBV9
TGTGCCAGCAGCGTAGCACAGGCTAGCACAGATACGCAGTATTTT
CASSVAQASTDTQYF
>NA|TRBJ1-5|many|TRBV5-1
TGCGCCAGCAGCGGGGGGGAACCCAACCAGCCCCAGCATTTT
CASSGGEPNQPQHF
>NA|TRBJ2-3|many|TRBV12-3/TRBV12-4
TGTGCCAGCAGTTTTTCCATTAATACGCAGTATTTT
CASSFSINTQYF
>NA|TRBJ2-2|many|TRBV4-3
TGCGCCAGCAGCCAAGATCAAGGAGCCGGGGAGCTGTTTTTT
CASSQDQGAGELFF
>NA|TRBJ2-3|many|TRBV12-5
TGTGGAAGAGTTGATACGCAGTATTTT
CGRVDTQYF
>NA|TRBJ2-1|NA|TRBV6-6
TGTGCCAGCAGTCGACCTTACAATGAGCAGTTCTTC
CASSRPYNEQFF
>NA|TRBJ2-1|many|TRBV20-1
TGCAGTGCTAGGGATCTTAACAAGTACAATGAGCAGTTCTTC
CSARDLNKYNEQFF
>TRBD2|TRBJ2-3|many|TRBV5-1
TGCGCCAGCAGCTTGGGTAGCGGGGAAGATACGCAGTATTTT
CASSLGSGEDTQYF
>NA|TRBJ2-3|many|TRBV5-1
TGCGCCAGCAGCGCACCTAGAGTTGGGTCCAGGGTTCTCACAGATACGCAGTATTTT
CASSAPRVGSRVLTDTQYF
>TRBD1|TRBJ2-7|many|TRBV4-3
TGCGCCAGCAGCCAAGGGACAGGGTGGTACGAGCAGTACTTC
CASSQGTGWYEQYF
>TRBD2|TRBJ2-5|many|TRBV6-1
TGTGCCAGCAGTGAAGCTAGCGGGGAAGAGACCCAGTACTTC
CASSEASGEETQYF
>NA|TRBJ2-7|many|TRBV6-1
TGTGCCAGCAGTGGGATAGGCAGGGGACACTACGAGCAGTACTTC
CASSGIGRGHYEQYF
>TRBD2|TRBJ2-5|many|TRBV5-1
TGCGCCAGCAGCAAGGGACTAGCGGGGGGGGAACAAGAGACCCAGTACTTC
CASSKGLAGGEQETQYF
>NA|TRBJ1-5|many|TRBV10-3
TGTGCCATCGGGTTAGACCGCAATCAGCCCCAGCATTTT
CAIGLDRNQPQHF
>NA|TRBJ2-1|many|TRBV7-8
TGTGCCAGCAGGGTTAGCATGGGTGAGCAGTTCTTC
CASRVSMGEQFF
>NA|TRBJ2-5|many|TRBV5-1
TGCGCCAGCAGCTTGCCCCCCAGGGCCTTGGTGGAGACCCAGTACTTC
CASSLPPRALVETQYF
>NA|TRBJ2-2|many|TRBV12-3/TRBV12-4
TGTGCCAGCAGTTTAAACAGGGATGTCACCGGGGAGCTGTTTTTT
CASSLNRDVTGELFF
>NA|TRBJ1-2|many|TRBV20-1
TGCAGTGCTAGAGATCCCCCTAACTATGGCTACACCTTC
CSARDPPNYGYTF
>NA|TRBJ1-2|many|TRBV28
TGTGCCAGCAGTTTATCCCGGGATTATGGCTACACCTTC
CASSLSRDYGYTF
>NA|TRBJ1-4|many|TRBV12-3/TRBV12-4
TGTGCCAGCAGTCCTAGGGAAGTTGGGGCTAATGAAAAACTGTTTTTT
CASSPREVGANEKLFF
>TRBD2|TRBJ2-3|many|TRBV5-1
TGCGCCAGCAGCCCCCTACCAGCGGGGGGGCAAGATACGCAGTATTTT
CASSPLPAGGQDTQYF
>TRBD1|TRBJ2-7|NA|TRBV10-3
TGTGCCACCGAGACAGGGACGGGATACGAGCAGTACTTC
CATETGTGYEQYF
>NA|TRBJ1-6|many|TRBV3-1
TGTGCCAGCAGCCAAGAGATGGAGCCCCTCCACTTT
CASSQEMEPLHF
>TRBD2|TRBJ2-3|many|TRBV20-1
TGCAGTGCTAGAAGCGGGGGCCCGCGCACAGATACGCAGTATTTT
CSARSGGPRTDTQYF
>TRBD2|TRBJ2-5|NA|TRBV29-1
TGCAGCGTTGGGACTAGCGGGACAGCCCAAGAGACCCAGTACTTC
CSVGTSGTAQETQYF
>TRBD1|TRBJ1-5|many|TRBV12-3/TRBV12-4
TGTGCCAGCAGGACAGGGGTTAGCAATCAGCCCCAGCATTTT
CASRTGVSNQPQHF
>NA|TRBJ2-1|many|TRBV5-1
TGCGCCAGCAGTTTCTTTCCAGACGATGAGCAGTTCTTC
CASSFFPDDEQFF
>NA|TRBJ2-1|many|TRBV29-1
TGCAGCGTTGAATCGTACACGGTAATCTTC
CSVESYTVIF